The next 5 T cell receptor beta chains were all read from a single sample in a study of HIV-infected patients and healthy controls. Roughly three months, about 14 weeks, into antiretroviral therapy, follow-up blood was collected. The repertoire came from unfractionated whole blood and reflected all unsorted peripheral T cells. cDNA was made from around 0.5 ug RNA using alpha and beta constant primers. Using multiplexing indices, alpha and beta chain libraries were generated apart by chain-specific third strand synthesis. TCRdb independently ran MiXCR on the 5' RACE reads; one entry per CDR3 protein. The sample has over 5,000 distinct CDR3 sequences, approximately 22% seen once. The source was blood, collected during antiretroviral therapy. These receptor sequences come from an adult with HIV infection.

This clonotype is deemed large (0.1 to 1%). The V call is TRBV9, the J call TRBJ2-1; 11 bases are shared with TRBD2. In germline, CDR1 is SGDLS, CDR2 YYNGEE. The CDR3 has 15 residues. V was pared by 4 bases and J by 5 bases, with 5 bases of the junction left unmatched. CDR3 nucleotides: TGTGCCAGCAGCCCGGGACTAGCGGCTAACAATGAGCAGTTCTTC. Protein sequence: CASSPGLAANNEQFF.

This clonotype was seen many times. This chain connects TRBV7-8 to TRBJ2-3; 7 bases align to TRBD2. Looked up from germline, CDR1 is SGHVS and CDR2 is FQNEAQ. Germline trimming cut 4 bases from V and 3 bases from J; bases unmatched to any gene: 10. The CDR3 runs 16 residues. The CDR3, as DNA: TGTGCCAGCAGCTCAATGGGAGGGGCGCGGACAGATACGCAGTATTTT. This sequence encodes CASSSMGGARTDTQYF.

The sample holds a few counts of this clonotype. The CDR3 sequence: CASSLQGASTGELFF. The CDR3 DNA follows: TGTGCCAGTAGTCTGCAGGGGGCGAGCACCGGGGAGCTGTTTTTT. The V call is TRBV19, the J call TRBJ2-2; 8 bases line up with TRBD1. The CDR3 sequence is 15 residues long. Germline CDR1 LNHDA, CDR2 SQIVND (reference sequence). Losses at the gene ends were 5 bases for V and 4 bases for J; bases not matched to a gene: 6.

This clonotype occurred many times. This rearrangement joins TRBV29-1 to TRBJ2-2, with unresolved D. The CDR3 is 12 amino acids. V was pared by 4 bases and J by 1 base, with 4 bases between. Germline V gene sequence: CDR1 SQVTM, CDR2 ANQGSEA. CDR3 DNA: TGCAGCGTTGCTTGGAACACCGGGGAGCTGTTTTTT. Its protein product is CSVAWNTGELFF.

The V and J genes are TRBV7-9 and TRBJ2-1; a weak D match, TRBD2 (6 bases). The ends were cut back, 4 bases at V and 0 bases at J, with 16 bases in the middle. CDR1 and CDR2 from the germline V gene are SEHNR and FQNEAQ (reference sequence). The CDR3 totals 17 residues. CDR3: CASSSTHGGVSYNEQFF. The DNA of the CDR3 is TGTGCCAGCAGCTCAACCCACGGGGGAGTCTCCTACAATGAGCAGTTCTTC. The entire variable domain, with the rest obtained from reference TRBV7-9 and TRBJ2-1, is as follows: DTGVSQNPRHKITKRGQNVTFRCDPISEHNRLYWYRQTLGQGPEFLTYFQNEAQLEKSRLLSDRFSAERPKGSFSTLEIQRTEQGDSAMYLCASSSTHGGVSYNEQFFGPGTRLTVL.